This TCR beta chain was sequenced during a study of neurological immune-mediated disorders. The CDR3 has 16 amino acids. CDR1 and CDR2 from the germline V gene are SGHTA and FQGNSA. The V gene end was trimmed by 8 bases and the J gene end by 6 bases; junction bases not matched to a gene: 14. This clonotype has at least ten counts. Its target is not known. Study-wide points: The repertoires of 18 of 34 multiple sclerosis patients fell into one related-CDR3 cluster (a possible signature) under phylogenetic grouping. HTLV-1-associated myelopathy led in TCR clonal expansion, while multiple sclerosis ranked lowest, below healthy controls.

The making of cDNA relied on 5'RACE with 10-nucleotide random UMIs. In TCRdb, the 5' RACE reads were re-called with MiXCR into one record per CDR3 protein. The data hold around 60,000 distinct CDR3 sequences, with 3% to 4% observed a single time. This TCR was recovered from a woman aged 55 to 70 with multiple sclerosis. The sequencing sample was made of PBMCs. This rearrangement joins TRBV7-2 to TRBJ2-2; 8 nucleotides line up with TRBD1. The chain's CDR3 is CASSPWGQALAGELFF. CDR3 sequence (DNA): TGTGCCAGCTCTCCCTGGGGACAGGCTTTGGCCGGGGAGCTGTTTTTT.